What follows are 13 T cell receptor beta chains derived from one specimen sequenced in a study of cytotoxic CD8 clonotypes in ibrutinib-treated CLL. The protocol was immunoSEQ multiplex PCR, while the TCRdb copy is restricted to in-frame clones and leaves out a portion. The sample includes about 300,000 clones, around 77% of them seen just once. The sample was PBMCs, taken at disease progression, from a patient treated with ibrutinib. All receptors come from a human donor with chronic lymphocytic leukemia.

A remark on this clone: This same CDR3 is encoded by further DNA sequences in the sample. The V gene is TRBV7-9, the J gene TRBJ2-7, with 9 bases that match TRBD1. The CDR3 runs to 13 residues. Germline assignment: CDR1 SEHNR and CDR2 FQNEAQ (reference sequence). V was clipped by 3 bases and J by 3 bases; unmatched bases: 0. CDR3 in amino acids: CASSLDRGYEQYF. In DNA, the CDR3 is TGTGCCAGCAGCTTGGACAGGGGCTACGAGCAGTACTTC.

V usage is TRBV15 and J usage is TRBJ1-2; D remains ambiguous. Germline lookup yields CDR1 LNHNV and CDR2 YYDKDF (reference sequence). CDR3 length equals 13 residues. With 0 bases removed from V and 8 bases from J, the gap between germline ends came to 10 bases. The CDR3 DNA sequence: TGTGCCACCAGCAGAGATTTAACGGGCGGCTACACCTTC. Amino acid sequence: CATSRDLTGGYTF.

The chain joins TRBV13 to TRBJ2-7; TRBD2 agrees at 12 bases. The CDR3 is 14 amino acids. Germline V CDR1 and CDR2: PRHDT, FYEKMQ (reference sequence). V was clipped by 3 bases and J by 4 bases; unmatched bases: 1. The CDR3 protein is CASSFTSGRYEQYF. CDR3 bases: TGTGCCAGCAGCTTCACTAGCGGGAGGTACGAGCAGTACTTC.

The rearrangement links TRBV10-3 to TRBJ2-7, with D maybe TRBD2 (6 bases). This CDR3 comprises 13 residues. V lost 11 bases and J lost 2, with 16 bases in between. The germline gives CDR1 ENHRY, CDR2 SYGVKD. This CDR3 is CAVTTGLTYEQYF. As DNA, the CDR3 is TGTGCCGTTACCACGGGACTCACCTACGAGCAGTACTTC.

The gene calls are TRBV12-5 and TRBJ1-1; D gene ambiguous. The CDR3 has 14 amino acids. Per germline, CDR1 LGHNT and CDR2 FRNRAP. V was pared by 3 bases and J by 0 bases, with 8 bases between. CDR3 DNA: TGTGCTAGTGGTTTTGAGAGCATGAACACTGAAGCTTTCTTT. Its translation: CASGFESMNTEAFF.

This chain uses TRBV29-1 with TRBJ1-1; 8 nucleotides match TRBD1. V was pared by 7 bases and J by 2 bases, with 3 bases of the junction left unmatched. Germline CDR1 and CDR2: SQVTM and ANQGSEA. This CDR3 has 12 residues. The CDR3 sequence: CSAAGGNTEAFF. CDR3 in DNA: TGCAGCGCAGCAGGGGGCAACACTGAAGCTTTCTTT.

This sequence joins TRBV25-1 and TRBJ1-1; D is possibly TRBD1 (6 bases). Per the germline V gene, CDR1 is MGHDK and CDR2 is SYGVNS. The CDR3 runs to 13 residues. Trimming removed 6 bases from V and 4 bases from J, with 12 bases in between. The CDR3 bases are TGTGCCAGCAGCGCACAGGGACCCACTGAAGCTTTCTTT. Translated: CASSAQGPTEAFF.

This chain uses TRBV4-3 with TRBJ2-1; D not certain. The germline V and J ends were trimmed by 5 bases and 1 base, with 12 bases remaining between them. The CDR3 totals 15 residues. Per germline, CDR1 LGHNA and CDR2 YSLEER. The DNA for the CDR3 is TGCGCCAGCAGCTCCGGTGGGTGGTCCTACAATGAGCAGTTCTTC. It is translated as CASSSGGWSYNEQFF.

V usage is TRBV29-1 and J usage is TRBJ2-7, with 10 bases aligning to TRBD2. CDR1 and CDR2 (germline): SQVTM, ANQGSEA. The CDR3 has 15 residues. With V trimmed by 2 bases and J by 3 bases, 7 bases remained unmatched. CDR3 protein: CSVEKLAGAFYEQYF. CDR3 coding DNA: TGCAGCGTTGAAAAGCTAGCGGGGGCCTTCTACGAGCAGTACTTC.

The gene calls are TRBV7-2 and TRBJ1-5; perhaps TRBD1 as D (5 bases). Germline V gene data show CDR1 as SGHTA and CDR2 as FQGNSA. The V end lost 11 bases, the J end lost 2 bases, and 22 bases lay between the germline ends. This CDR3 spans 16 amino acids. The CDR3 loop reads CAPGAGRLGGNQPQHF. The CDR3 nucleotides read TGTGCCCCCGGGGCAGGCCGTCTGGGGGGCAATCAGCCCCAGCATTTT.

The V and J genes are TRBV27 and TRBJ1-5; D call uncertain. The CDR3 consists of 13 residues. The V gene lost 5 bases and the J gene lost 0 bases, with 5 bases spanning the gap. CDR1 and CDR2 from the germline V gene are MNHEY and SMNVEV (reference sequence). CDR3 bases: TGTGCCAGCAGTAATTATAGCAATCAGCCCCAGCATTTT. Its protein product is CASSNYSNQPQHF.

The chain links TRBV7-2 to TRBJ1-3; D is possibly TRBD1 (6 bases). The CDR3 spans 16 residues. Trimming shortened V by 1 base and J by 2 bases, and 12 bases separated the two germline ends. Looked up from germline, CDR1 is SGHTA and CDR2 is FQGNSA. The CDR3 is CASSLGQGRAGNTIYF. In DNA, the CDR3 is TGTGCCAGCAGCTTAGGGCAGGGGCGGGCTGGAAACACCATATATTTT.

This clone was counted only a few times. This chain's CDR3 is CASRSGTGSEKLFF. CDR3 coding DNA: TGTGCCAGCAGATCCGGGACAGGGAGTGAAAAACTGTTTTTT. The chain couples TRBV28 to TRBJ1-4, with 9 nucleotides matching TRBD1. V lost 6 bases to trimming and J lost 7 bases; unmatched junction nucleotides: 6. The germline CDR1 and CDR2 sequences are MDHEN and SYDVKM. The CDR3 has 14 residues. The complete variable domain, with remaining parts taken from reference TRBV28 and TRBJ1-4, reads DVKVTQSSRYLVKRTGEKVFLECVQDMDHENMFWYRQDPGLGLRLIYFSYDVKMKEKGDIPEGYSVSREKKERFSLILESASTNQTSMYLCASRSGTGSEKLFFGSGTQLSVL.